This paragraph covers one T cell receptor beta chain sequence. Its antigen is not identified. Germline-derived CDR1 and CDR2 are MNHNY and SVGAGI (reference sequence). The ends were cut back, 2 bases at V and 9 bases at J, with 20 bases in the middle. The CDR3 sequence is 15 residues long. This entry comes from a study of OX40 agonist ivuxolimab in advanced cancers. Overall study findings and caveats: Compared with CD4+, CD8+ T cells on average had more expanded clones. The antigens recognized by the expanded peripheral T cells, that is their antigen specificity, were not determined.

Libraries were prepared by immunoSEQ multiplex PCR; TCRdb keeps only in-frame clonotypes and omits some of them. The repertoire has some 70,000 clones, 70% to 90% of them found once; the top ten carry approximately 0.68%. The sample was CD4+ or CD8+ T cells sorted from blood, taken in a trial of the OX40 agonist ivuxolimab. This clonotype originated in an adult with an advanced solid tumor such as melanoma, head and neck, liver or kidney cancer. This chain joins TRBV6-6 and TRBJ2-7; possible D gene TRBD1, 5 bases. The CDR3 loop reads CASSYKQDPSLGQYF. CDR3 bases: TGTGCCAGCAGTTACAAACAGGACCCAAGCTTGGGGCAGTACTTC.